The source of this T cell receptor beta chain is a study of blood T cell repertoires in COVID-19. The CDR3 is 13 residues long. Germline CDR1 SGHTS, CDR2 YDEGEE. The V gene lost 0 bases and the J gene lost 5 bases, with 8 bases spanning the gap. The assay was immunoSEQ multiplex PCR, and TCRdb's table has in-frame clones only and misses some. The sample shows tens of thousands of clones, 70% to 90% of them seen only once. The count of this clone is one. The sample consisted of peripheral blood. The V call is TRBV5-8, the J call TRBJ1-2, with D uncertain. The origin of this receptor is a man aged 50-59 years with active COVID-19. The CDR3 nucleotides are TGTGCCAGCAGCTTGGCCAGGATATATGGCTACACCTTC. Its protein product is CASSLARIYGYTF.